This entry lists 2 T cell receptor beta chains sequenced from one sample in a study of blood T cells in healthy people across ages. A second PCR, run for roughly 7 to 11 cycles, used a sample-barcoded 5' primer plus a J-beta primer mix. TCRdb analysed the 5' RACE reads with MiXCR anew, one entry per CDR3 protein. The table has 650,000 or so distinct CDR3 sequences, about 51% seen once; the top ten hold 13%. The sequencing sample was made of blood. The receptors derive from a woman older than 75 in good health.

A note on this clonotype: The junction differs from germline at one of its ends, possibly a read error. CDR3 coding DNA: TGCGCCGGCAGCTTGACCCCCGGGAGCACAGATACGCAGTATTTT. Its protein is CAGSLTPGSTDTQYF. The gene calls are TRBV5-1 and TRBJ2-3; no clear D gene. CDR3 size: 15 residues. Germline V gene sequence: CDR1 SGHRS, CDR2 YFSETQ. The complete variable domain, with remaining parts taken from reference TRBV5-1 and TRBJ2-3, reads KAGVTQTPRYLIKTRGQQVTLSCSPISGHRSVSWYQQTPGQGLQFLFEYFSETQRNKGNFPGRFSGRQFSNSRSEMNVSTLELGDSALYLCAGSLTPGSTDTQYFGPGTRLTVL.

This rearrangement joins TRBV20-1 to TRBJ2-3, with 12 bases that match TRBD2. Losses at the gene ends were 7 bases for V and 4 bases for J; bases not matched to a gene: 6. In germline, CDR1 is DFQATT, CDR2 SNEGSKA (reference sequence). The CDR3 has 14 amino acids. The CDR3 is CSERLAGVPDTQYF. The CDR3 DNA is TGCAGTGAACGACTAGCGGGAGTCCCAGATACGCAGTATTTT.